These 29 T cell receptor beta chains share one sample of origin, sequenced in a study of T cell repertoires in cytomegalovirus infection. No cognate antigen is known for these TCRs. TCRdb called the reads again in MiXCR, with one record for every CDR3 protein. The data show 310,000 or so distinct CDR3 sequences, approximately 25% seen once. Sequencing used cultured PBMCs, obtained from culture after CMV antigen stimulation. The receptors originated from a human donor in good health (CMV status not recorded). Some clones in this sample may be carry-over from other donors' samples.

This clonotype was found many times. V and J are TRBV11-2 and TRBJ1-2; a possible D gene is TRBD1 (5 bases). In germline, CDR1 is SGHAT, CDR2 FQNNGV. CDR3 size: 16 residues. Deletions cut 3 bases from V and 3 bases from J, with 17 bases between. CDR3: CASSFGNAGPYYGYTF. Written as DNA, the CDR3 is TGTGCCAGCAGCTTTGGAAATGCAGGGCCTTACTATGGCTACACCTTC. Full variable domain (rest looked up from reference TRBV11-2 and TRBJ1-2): EAGVAQSPRYKIIEKRQSVAFWCNPISGHATLYWYQQILGQGPKLLIQFQNNGVVDDSQLPKDRFSAERLKGVDSTLKIQPAKLEDSAVYLCASSFGNAGPYYGYTFGSGTRLTVV.

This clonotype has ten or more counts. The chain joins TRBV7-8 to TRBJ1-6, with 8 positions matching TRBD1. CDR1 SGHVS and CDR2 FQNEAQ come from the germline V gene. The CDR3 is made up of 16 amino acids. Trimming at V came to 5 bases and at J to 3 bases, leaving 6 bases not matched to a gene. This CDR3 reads CASSLGQDSYNSPLHF. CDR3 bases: TGTGCCAGCAGCCTGGGACAGGACAGCTATAATTCACCCCTCCACTTT.

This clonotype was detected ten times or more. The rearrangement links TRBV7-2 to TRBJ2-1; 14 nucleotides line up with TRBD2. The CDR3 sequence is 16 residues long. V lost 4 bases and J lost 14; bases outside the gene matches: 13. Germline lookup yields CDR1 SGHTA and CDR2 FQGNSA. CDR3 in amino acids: CASSSTRGLAGAKEFF. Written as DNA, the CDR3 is TGTGCCAGCAGCTCGACTCGGGGACTAGCGGGAGCGAAGGAGTTCTTC.

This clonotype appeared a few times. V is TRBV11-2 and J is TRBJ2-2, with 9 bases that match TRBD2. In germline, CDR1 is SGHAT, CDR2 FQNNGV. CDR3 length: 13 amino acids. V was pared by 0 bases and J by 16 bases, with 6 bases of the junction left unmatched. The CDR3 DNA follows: TGTGCCAGCAGCTTAGATCAGCTAGCGGGGTGGTTTTTT. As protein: CASSLDQLAGWFF.

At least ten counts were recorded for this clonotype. In DNA, the CDR3 is TGCAGCGTTGAAGAACCGGGACTAGCGAGATATGAGCAGTTCTTC. Protein sequence: CSVEEPGLARYEQFF. The V and J genes are TRBV29-1 and TRBJ2-1; 10 nucleotides match TRBD2. J was trimmed by 8 bases and V by 0 bases; bases with no gene match: 7. Germline values: CDR1 SQVTM, CDR2 ANQGSEA. The CDR3 length is 15 residues.

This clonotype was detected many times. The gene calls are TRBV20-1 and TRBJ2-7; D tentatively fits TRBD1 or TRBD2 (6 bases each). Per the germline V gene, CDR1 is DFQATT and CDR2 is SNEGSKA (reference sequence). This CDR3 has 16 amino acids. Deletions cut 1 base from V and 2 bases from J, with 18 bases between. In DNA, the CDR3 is TGCAGTGCTAGAGTTTATTGGGGGGCGAGTACCTACGAGCAGTACTTC. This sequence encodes CSARVYWGASTYEQYF.

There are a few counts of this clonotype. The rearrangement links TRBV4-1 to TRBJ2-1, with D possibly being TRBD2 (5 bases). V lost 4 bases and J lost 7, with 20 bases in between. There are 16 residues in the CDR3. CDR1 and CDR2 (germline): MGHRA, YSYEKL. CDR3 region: CASSRAPSGVRNEQFF. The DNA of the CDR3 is TGCGCCAGCAGCCGGGCCCCGAGCGGAGTTAGGAATGAGCAGTTCTTC.

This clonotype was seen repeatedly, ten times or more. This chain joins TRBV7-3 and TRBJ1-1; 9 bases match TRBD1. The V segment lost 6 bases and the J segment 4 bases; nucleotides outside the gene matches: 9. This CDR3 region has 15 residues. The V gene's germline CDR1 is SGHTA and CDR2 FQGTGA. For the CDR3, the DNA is TGTGCCAGCAGGTCTGTAGGACAGGGGACCACTGAAGCTTTCTTT. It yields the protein CASRSVGQGTTEAFF.

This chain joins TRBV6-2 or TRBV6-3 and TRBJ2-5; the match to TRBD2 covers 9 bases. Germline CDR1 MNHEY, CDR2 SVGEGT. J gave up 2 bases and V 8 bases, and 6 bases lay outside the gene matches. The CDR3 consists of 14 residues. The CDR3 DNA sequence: TGTGCCAGCGCACTAGCGGGCCGTCAAGAGACCCAGTACTTC. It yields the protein CASALAGRQETQYF.

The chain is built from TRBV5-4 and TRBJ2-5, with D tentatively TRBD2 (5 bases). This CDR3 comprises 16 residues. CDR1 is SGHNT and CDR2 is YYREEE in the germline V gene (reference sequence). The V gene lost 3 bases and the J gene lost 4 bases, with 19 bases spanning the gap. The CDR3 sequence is CASSSPSGRGRETQYF. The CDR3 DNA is TGTGCCAGCAGCTCACCATCCGGCCGGGGAAGAGAGACCCAGTACTTC.

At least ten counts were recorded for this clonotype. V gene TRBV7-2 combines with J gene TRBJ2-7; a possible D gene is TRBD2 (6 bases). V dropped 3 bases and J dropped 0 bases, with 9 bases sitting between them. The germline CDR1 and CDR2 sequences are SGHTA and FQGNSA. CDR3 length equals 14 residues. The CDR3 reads CASSFGRGSYEQYF. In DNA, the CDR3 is TGTGCCAGCAGCTTTGGGCGGGGCTCCTACGAGCAGTACTTC.

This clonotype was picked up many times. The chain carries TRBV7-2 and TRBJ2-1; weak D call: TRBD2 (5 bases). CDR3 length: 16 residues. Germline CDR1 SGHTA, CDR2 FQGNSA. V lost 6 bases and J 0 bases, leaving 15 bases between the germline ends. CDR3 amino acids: CASRMGRGSSYNEQFF. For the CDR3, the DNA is TGTGCCAGCAGAATGGGTAGAGGGAGCTCCTACAATGAGCAGTTCTTC.

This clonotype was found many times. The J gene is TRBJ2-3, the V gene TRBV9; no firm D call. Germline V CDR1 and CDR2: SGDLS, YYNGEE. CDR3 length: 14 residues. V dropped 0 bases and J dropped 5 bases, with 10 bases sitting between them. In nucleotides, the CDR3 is TGTGCCAGCAGCGTAGAACTGCTTCTAGATACGCAGTATTTT. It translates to CASSVELLLDTQYF.

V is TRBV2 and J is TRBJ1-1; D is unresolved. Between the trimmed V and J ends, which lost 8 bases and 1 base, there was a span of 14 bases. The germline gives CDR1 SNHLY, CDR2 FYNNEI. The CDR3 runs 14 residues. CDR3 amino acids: CASAASPENTEAFF. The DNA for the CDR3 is TGTGCCAGCGCGGCGTCCCCTGAGAACACTGAAGCTTTCTTT.

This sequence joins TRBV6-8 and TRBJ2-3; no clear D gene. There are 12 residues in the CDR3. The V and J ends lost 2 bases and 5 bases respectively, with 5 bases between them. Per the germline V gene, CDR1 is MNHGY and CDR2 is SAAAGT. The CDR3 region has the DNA TGTGCCAGCAGTTACGAAGGAGATACGCAGTATTTT. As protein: CASSYEGDTQYF.

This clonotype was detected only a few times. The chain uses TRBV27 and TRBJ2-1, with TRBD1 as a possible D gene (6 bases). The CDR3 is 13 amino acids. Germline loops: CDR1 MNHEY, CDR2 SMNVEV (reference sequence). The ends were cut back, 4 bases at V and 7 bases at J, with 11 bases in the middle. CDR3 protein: CASSSNRENEQFF. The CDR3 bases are TGTGCCAGCAGTTCGAACAGGGAAAATGAGCAGTTCTTC.

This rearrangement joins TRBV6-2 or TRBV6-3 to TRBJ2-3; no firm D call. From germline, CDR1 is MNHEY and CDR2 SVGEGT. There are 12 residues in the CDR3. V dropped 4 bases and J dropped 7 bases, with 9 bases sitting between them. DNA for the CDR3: TGTGCCAGCAGTTCGGTCAGCAATACGCAGTATTTT. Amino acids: CASSSVSNTQYF.

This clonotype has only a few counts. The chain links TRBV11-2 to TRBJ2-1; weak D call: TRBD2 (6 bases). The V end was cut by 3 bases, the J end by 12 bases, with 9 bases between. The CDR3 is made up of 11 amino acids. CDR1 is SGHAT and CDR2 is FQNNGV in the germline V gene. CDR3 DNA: TGTGCCAGCAGCTTGGTGGGACTGCAGTTCTTC. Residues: CASSLVGLQFF.

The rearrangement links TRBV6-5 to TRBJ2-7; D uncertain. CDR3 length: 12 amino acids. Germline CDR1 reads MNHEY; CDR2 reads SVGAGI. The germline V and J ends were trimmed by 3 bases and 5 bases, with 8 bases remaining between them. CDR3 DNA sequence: TGTGCCAGCAGTTATTATTGCCACGAGCAGTACGTC. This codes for CASSYYCHEQYV.

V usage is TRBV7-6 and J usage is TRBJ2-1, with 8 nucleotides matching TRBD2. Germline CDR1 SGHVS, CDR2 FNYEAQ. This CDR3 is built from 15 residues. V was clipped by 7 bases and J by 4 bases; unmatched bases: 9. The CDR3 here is CASNSGLARYNEQFF. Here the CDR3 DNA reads TGTGCCAGCAACTCAGGACTAGCCCGTTACAATGAGCAGTTCTTC.

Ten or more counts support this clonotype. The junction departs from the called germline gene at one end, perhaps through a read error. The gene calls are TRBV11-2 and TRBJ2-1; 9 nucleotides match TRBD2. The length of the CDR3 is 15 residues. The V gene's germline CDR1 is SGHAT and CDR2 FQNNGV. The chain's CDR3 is CASSQGSGGYNEQFF. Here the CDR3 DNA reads TGCGCCAGCAGCCAAGGTAGCGGGGGCTACAATGAGCAGTTCTTC.

The CDR3 nucleotides read TGTGCCAGCACCCCGTCACAGTACGAGCAGTACGTC. Translation gives CASTPSQYEQYV. The rearrangement uses TRBV14 and TRBJ2-7; D is undetermined. In germline, CDR1 is SGHDN, CDR2 FVKESK. The CDR3 runs to 12 residues. Trimming removed 7 bases from V and 4 bases from J, with 11 bases in between.

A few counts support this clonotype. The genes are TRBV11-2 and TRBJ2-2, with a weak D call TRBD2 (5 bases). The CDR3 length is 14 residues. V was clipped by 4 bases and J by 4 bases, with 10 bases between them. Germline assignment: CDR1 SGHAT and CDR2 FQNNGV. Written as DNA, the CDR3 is TGTGCCAGCAGCTGGTTAGCGAGCACCGGGGAGCTGTTTTTT. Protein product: CASSWLASTGELFF.

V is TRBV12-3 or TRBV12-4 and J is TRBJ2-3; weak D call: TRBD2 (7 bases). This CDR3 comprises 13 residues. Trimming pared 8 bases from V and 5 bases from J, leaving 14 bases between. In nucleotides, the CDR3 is TGTGCCAGCTCGGGAGGACAGATAGATACGCAGTATTTT. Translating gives CASSGGQIDTQYF.

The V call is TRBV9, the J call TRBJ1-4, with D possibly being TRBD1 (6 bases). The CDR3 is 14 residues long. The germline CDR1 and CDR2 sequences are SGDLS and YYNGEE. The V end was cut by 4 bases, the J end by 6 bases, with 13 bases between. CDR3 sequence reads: CASSSWDIDEKLFF. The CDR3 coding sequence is TGTGCCAGCAGCTCCTGGGACATTGATGAAAAACTGTTTTTT. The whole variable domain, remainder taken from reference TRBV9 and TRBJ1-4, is DSGVTQTPKHLITATGQRVTLRCSPRSGDLSVYWYQQSLDQGLQFLIQYYNGEERAKGNILERFSAQQFPDLHSELNLSSLELGDSALYFCASSSWDIDEKLFFGSGTQLSVL.

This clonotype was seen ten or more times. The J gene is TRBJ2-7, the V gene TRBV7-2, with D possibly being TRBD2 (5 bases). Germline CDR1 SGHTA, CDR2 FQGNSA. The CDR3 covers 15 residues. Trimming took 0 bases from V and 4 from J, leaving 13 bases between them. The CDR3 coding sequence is TGTGCCAGCAGCTTAGCGAACGGACTTCAGTACGAGCAGTACGTC. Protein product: CASSLANGLQYEQYV.

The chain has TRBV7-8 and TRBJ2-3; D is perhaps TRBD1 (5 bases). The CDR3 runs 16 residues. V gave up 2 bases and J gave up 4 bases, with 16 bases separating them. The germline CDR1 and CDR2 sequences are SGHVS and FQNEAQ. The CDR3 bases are TGTGCCAGCAGCTTATACAGATTTGGGGCGGCAGATACGCAGTATTTT. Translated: CASSLYRFGAADTQYF.

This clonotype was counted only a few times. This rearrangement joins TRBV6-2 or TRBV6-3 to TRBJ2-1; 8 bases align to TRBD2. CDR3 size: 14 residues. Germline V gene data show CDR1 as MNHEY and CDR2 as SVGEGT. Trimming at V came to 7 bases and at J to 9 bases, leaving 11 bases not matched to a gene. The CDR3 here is CASTPLAVVGEQFF. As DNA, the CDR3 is TGTGCCAGCACCCCACTAGCGGTGGTAGGTGAGCAGTTCTTC.

CDR3 sequence reads: CATSREDSNYGYTF. The CDR3 coding sequence is TGTGCCACCAGCAGAGAAGACAGTAACTATGGCTACACCTTC. The gene calls are TRBV15 and TRBJ1-2; the D gene is possibly TRBD1 (5 bases). From germline, CDR1 is LNHNV and CDR2 YYDKDF (reference sequence). CDR3 length: 14 amino acids. Trimming removed 0 bases at V and 1 base at J, with 6 bases between. The full variable domain, rest sourced from reference TRBV15 and TRBJ1-2, is DAMVIQNPRYQVTQFGKPVTLSCSQTLNHNVMYWYQQKSSQAPKLLFHYYDKDFNNEADTPDNFQSRRPNTSFCFLDIRSPGLGDTAMYLCATSREDSNYGYTFGSGTRLTVV.